This T cell receptor beta chain was sequenced for a study of preoperative IRX-2 immunotherapy in early breast cancer. Treatment indicated: preoperative locoregional IRX-2 cytokine immunotherapy. Preoperative locoregional IRX-2 cytokine immunotherapy was tested in the phase Ib source study. Sequenced by immunoSEQ multiplex PCR; TCRdb stores in-frame clones only, minus some. Among tens of thousands of clones listed, roughly 96% were seen once. This CDR3 spans 16 amino acids. Trimming pared 0 bases from V and 2 bases from J, leaving 11 bases between. The germline gives CDR1 SGHTA, CDR2 FQGNSA. The sequence came from a human donor with breast cancer. The rearrangement uses TRBV7-2 and TRBJ2-1, with a tentative D call TRBD1 (5 bases). Here the sequenced sample was tumor tissue, taken after IRX-2 immunotherapy. The CDR3 sequence: CASSLARTPTYNEQFF. The CDR3 DNA follows: TGTGCCAGCAGCTTAGCCCGGACACCTACCTACAATGAGCAGTTCTTC.